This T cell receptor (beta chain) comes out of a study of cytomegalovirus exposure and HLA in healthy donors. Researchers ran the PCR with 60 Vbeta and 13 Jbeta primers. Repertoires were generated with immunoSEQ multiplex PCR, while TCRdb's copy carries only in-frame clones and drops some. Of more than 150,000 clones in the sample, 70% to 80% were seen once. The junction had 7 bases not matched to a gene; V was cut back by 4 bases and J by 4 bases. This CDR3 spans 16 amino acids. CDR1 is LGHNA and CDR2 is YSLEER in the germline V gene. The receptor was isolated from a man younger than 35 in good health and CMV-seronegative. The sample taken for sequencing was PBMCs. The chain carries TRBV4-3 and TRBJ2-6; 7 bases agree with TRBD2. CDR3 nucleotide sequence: TGCGCCAGCAGCCTGGAGGCGGGGGAGGGGGCCAACGTCCTGACTTTC. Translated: CASSLEAGEGANVLTF.